Below, one T cell receptor beta chain is given with its context. Its cognate antigen is unknown. This specimen includes other DNA sequences encoding the same CDR3. The CDR3 is 13 residues long. V was pared by 5 bases and J by 0 bases, with 8 bases between. Germline V gene data show CDR1 as SGHRS and CDR2 as YFSETQ. This entry belongs to a study of CD8+ T cells in alopecia areata. Study-wide background: Tofacitinib ran 6 to 18 months, followed by 6 months off drug. Study observations and caveats: Many expanded lesional clones persisted in scalp and blood during tofacitinib treatment. Mice gave a clearer picture of TCR sharing than patients did, possibly for HLA-related reasons.

Extracted from the samples, RNA was reverse transcribed into cDNA to serve as the sequencing template. Some clones are missing from TCRdb's copy, which holds only in-frame ones; the method was immunoSEQ multiplex PCR. This sample yields a few hundred thousand clones, of which 60% are seen a single time; around 0.92% belongs to the top ten. This sample's treatment: oral pan-JAK inhibitor, 5-10 mg twice daily. The TCR comes from a human donor with alopecia areata. This chain connects TRBV5-1 to TRBJ1-1; no firm D call. Sequenced material: CD4+ T cells sorted from blood, taken around week 53, from a patient treated with tofacitinib. Here the CDR3 reads CASSLGLNTEAFF. The CDR3 coding sequence is TGCGCCAGCAGTCTGGGTTTGAACACTGAAGCTTTCTTT. Based on the CDR3 plus reference TRBV5-1 and TRBJ1-1, the full variable domain is KAGVTQTPRYLIKTRGQQVTLSCSPISGHRSVSWYQQTPGQGLQFLFEYFSETQRNKGNFPGRFSGRQFSNSRSEMNVSTLELGDSALYLCASSLGLNTEAFFGQGTRLTVV.